This T cell receptor (beta chain) was profiled in a study of T cells after yellow fever vaccination. Points from the study as a whole: The study found a weaker secondary response that peaked faster, day 5 versus 15.

The V gene's germline CDR1 is LGHDT and CDR2 YNNKEL (reference sequence). V was pared by 0 bases and J by 5 bases, with 6 bases of the junction left unmatched. The CDR3 is 16 residues long. This clonotype was picked up a small number of times. Antigen unknown. Production of TCR cDNA was by 5'RACE template switching, which also added a universal primer site and UMIs. TCRdb re-derived calls from the 5' RACE reads in MiXCR, one entry per CDR3 protein. The sample records 310,000 or so distinct CDR3 sequences, approximately 3.9% being singletons. The TCR comes from a man between 18 and 29 years old who received the YFV17D yellow fever vaccine. The sample here was PBMCs, taken on the day of the yellow fever booster vaccination. The genes are TRBV3-1 and TRBJ2-5; TRBD2 aligns across 10 bases. The CDR3 DNA follows: TGTGCCAGCAGCCAAGAGTCTAGCGGGGGTGATGAGACCCAGTACTTC. Translated, it gives CASSQESSGGDETQYF.